Presented here are 30 T cell receptor beta chains from one specimen sequenced in a study of blood T cell repertoires in COVID-19 (dated by TCRdb to the early 2020s). Library preparation used the immunoSEQ multiplex PCR assay. This immuneACCESS table, as held by TCRdb, lists in-frame sequences with V and J called but not all clones. Of the missing ones, under half trace to an unresolved V gene in checked studies; the others have no known cause. The table for this sample lists some 180,000 clones; 60% to 80% of them were counted only once. Together, the top ten hold approximately 14% of the sample. Sequenced input: PBMCs or T cells enriched from blood (not recorded which). The receptors were gathered from a man aged 55-75 years who had been exposed to COVID-19.

The V and J genes are TRBV19 and TRBJ1-1, with 8 bases fitting TRBD1. The J segment lost 3 bases and the V segment lost 8 bases, leaving 5 bases of the junction unmatched. The germline CDR1 and CDR2 sequences are LNHDA and SQIVND (reference sequence). This CDR3 is built from 13 residues. The CDR3 bases are TGTGCCAGTGGACAGGGAAGAGACACTGAAGCTTTCTTT. Encoded protein: CASGQGRDTEAFF.

The chain is built from TRBV14 and TRBJ2-2, with a tentative D call TRBD2 (5 bases). This CDR3 contains 13 residues. CDR1 and CDR2 from the germline V gene are SGHDN and FVKESK. Trimming took off 5 bases at V and 6 bases at J, with 10 bases between the two ends. CDR3 protein: CASSRKEAGELFF. The CDR3, as DNA: TGTGCCAGCAGCAGAAAGGAGGCCGGGGAGCTGTTTTTT.

This chain uses TRBV19 with TRBJ2-1; tentative D call: TRBD2 (6 bases). The V and J ends lost 6 bases and 8 bases respectively, with 14 bases between them. There are 13 residues in the CDR3. Germline V lookup: CDR1 LNHDA, CDR2 SQIVND (reference sequence). The CDR3 DNA reads as TGTGCCAGTAGCGCGACTAGGATAGATGAGCAGTTCTTC. This codes for CASSATRIDEQFF.

The CDR3 region has the DNA TGTGCCAGCAGTGCCGACAGGGGGCTGGGCTACACCTTC. Translation: CASSADRGLGYTF. J is TRBJ1-2 and V is TRBV12-3 or TRBV12-4, with 10 bases matching TRBD1. The CDR3 spans 13 residues. Trimming took 5 bases from V and 8 from J; bases not matched to a gene: 5.

This clone came up once. The DNA for the CDR3 is TGTGCCAGCAGTTACGGGGGACTAGCTGTCGGGGAGCTGTTTTTT. Its protein product is CASSYGGLAVGELFF. V is TRBV6-5 and J is TRBJ2-2, with TRBD2 identical over 9 bases. Germline-derived CDR1 and CDR2 are MNHEY and SVGAGI. The CDR3 sequence is 15 residues long. Trimming removed 2 bases from V and 7 bases from J; junction bases left unmatched: 5.

The rearrangement links TRBV6-5 to TRBJ1-6; D not certain. Germline V gene lookup returns CDR1 MNHEY and CDR2 SVGAGI. The CDR3 is made up of 12 amino acids. The V end lost 5 bases, the J end lost 14 bases, and 13 bases lay between the germline ends. CDR3 DNA: TGTGCCAGCAGTCTGGCCGCTGGCACCCTCCACTTT. The encoded protein is CASSLAAGTLHF.

This chain uses TRBV10-3 with TRBJ1-5, with a possible D match to TRBD1 (6 bases). Trimming cost V 1 base and J 6 bases, with 13 bases left between them. This CDR3 comprises 15 residues. Germline V gene lookup returns CDR1 ENHRY and CDR2 SYGVKD. Here the CDR3 DNA reads TGTGCCATCAGTGAGTTAGGTAGGGGGGGTCAGCCCCAGCATTTT. It encodes CAISELGRGGQPQHF.

The chain carries TRBV24-1 and TRBJ2-1; 12 bases are shared with TRBD1. CDR3 length equals 21 residues. V lost 0 bases to trimming and J lost 7 bases; unmatched junction nucleotides: 18. The V gene's germline CDR1 is KGHDR and CDR2 SFDVKD. CDR3 coding DNA: TGTGCCACCAGTGATTTGGGCCCTTCGGGGGGACAGGGGGCGACGAAGAATGAGCAGTTCTTC. Translated, it gives CATSDLGPSGGQGATKNEQFF.

The chain uses TRBV25-1 and TRBJ1-1, with 11 bases identical to TRBD1. CDR1 and CDR2 (germline): MGHDK, SYGVNS. The CDR3 is 17 amino acids. Trimming at V came to 2 bases and at J to 0 bases, leaving 5 bases not matched to a gene. The CDR3 loop is CASSETRDRGMNTEAFF. As DNA, the CDR3 is TGTGCCAGCAGTGAAACTAGGGACAGGGGGATGAACACTGAAGCTTTCTTT.

The chain is built from TRBV15 and TRBJ2-5; the D gene is possibly TRBD2 (7 bases). Germline V gene data show CDR1 as LNHNV and CDR2 as YYDKDF (reference sequence). V was cut by 0 bases and J by 4 bases, with 12 bases left in between. There are 15 residues in the CDR3. The CDR3 protein is CATSRDRGGVETQYF. The CDR3 DNA follows: TGTGCCACCAGCAGAGATAGGGGGGGAGTAGAGACCCAGTACTTC.

This chain links TRBV3-1 (or the pseudogene TRBV3-2) with TRBJ2-7; 8 bases are shared with TRBD1. The germline CDR1 and CDR2 sequences are LGHDT and YNNKEL (reference sequence). V lost 1 base to trimming and J lost 4 bases; unmatched junction nucleotides: 6. This CDR3 is built from 15 residues. The CDR3, as DNA: TGTGCCAGCAGCCAAGCCGGGACAGGTGGATACGAGCAGTACTTC. This encodes CASSQAGTGGYEQYF.

The chain uses TRBV6-6 and TRBJ2-2; 11 nucleotides line up with TRBD2. CDR3 size: 19 residues. The V segment lost 5 bases and the J segment 3 bases; nucleotides outside the gene matches: 14. The germline V gene encodes CDR1 MNHNY and CDR2 SVGAGI (reference sequence). The CDR3 DNA reads as TGTGCCAGCAGTCCCAGAGTACTAGCGGGAGTTCGAGACACCGGGGAGCTGTTTTTT. Its protein product is CASSPRVLAGVRDTGELFF.

The chain uses TRBV11-2 and TRBJ1-6; D might be TRBD1 (6 bases). This CDR3 comprises 16 residues. CDR1 and CDR2 from the germline V gene are SGHAT and FQNNGV. Trimming left V 0 bases short and J 9 bases short, with 15 bases between. The CDR3, as DNA: TGTGCCAGCAGCTTAGATTCAACAGGGTCGGCTTCACCCCTCCACTTT. It encodes CASSLDSTGSASPLHF.

This clone has a handful of counts. The chain combines TRBV29-1 with TRBJ2-3, with D possibly matching TRBD2 (7 bases). From germline, CDR1 is SQVTM and CDR2 ANQGSEA. V dropped 6 bases and J dropped 2 bases, with 12 bases sitting between them. The CDR3 spans 13 residues. The CDR3 DNA sequence: TGCAGCGTCTCCCGGGGGGCCACAGATACGCAGTATTTT. Translated, it gives CSVSRGATDTQYF.

This clone is a singleton in its sample. The chain has TRBV6-5 and TRBJ2-7, with 7 nucleotides matching TRBD1. Per germline, CDR1 MNHEY and CDR2 SVGAGI. Trimming at V came to 7 bases and at J to 3 bases, leaving 9 bases not matched to a gene. The CDR3 loop spans 14 amino acids. The CDR3 bases are TGTGCCAGCACCGCCGGGACAGAGAACTACGAGCAGTACTTC. Its translation is CASTAGTENYEQYF.

The rearrangement joins TRBV27 to TRBJ1-1; D may be TRBD1 (6 bases). Trimming left V 4 bases short and J 0 bases short, with 9 bases between. Germline-derived CDR1 and CDR2 are MNHEY and SMNVEV (reference sequence). The CDR3 is made up of 14 amino acids. This CDR3 is CASSSRGLNTEAFF. Written as DNA, the CDR3 is TGTGCCAGCAGTTCCAGGGGCCTGAACACTGAAGCTTTCTTT.

The rearrangement links TRBV2 to TRBJ2-5, with 9 bases matching TRBD1. CDR3 length: 15 amino acids. Trimming cost V 8 bases and J 3 bases; bases outside gene matches: 10. CDR1 is SNHLY and CDR2 is FYNNEI in the germline V gene. DNA for the CDR3: TGTGCCAGCGAAGGGGTCTGGGACAGGGAAGAGACCCAGTACTTC. It specifies CASEGVWDREETQYF. The full variable domain, completed using reference TRBV2 and TRBJ2-5, is EPEVTQTPSHQVTQMGQEVILRCVPISNHLYFYWYRQILGQKVEFLVSFYNNEISEKSEIFDDQFSVERPDGSNFTLKIRSTKLEDSAMYFCASEGVWDREETQYFGPGTRLLVL.

The chain has TRBV6-5 and TRBJ2-3; 7 nucleotides line up with TRBD2. This CDR3 contains 15 residues. The ends lost 6 bases at V and 1 base at J; junction bases unmatched: 7. Germline CDR1 MNHEY, CDR2 SVGAGI. The CDR3 protein is CASRTSSGGTDTQYF. The CDR3 region has the DNA TGTGCCAGCAGGACTAGCTCTGGTGGCACAGATACGCAGTATTTT.

The J gene is TRBJ2-3, the V gene TRBV12-5; a possible D gene is TRBD1 (5 bases). Germline V CDR1 and CDR2: LGHNT, FRNRAP. The CDR3 runs to 12 residues. V was cut by 2 bases and J by 7 bases, with 7 bases left in between. The CDR3 reads CASGLRGYTQYF. The CDR3 bases are TGTGCTAGTGGTTTGAGGGGTTATACGCAGTATTTT.

The gene calls are TRBV19 and TRBJ2-4; TRBD1 aligns across 12 bases. The V segment lost 5 bases and the J segment 2 bases; nucleotides outside the gene matches: 7. The germline CDR1 and CDR2 sequences are LNHDA and SQIVND (reference sequence). CDR3 length equals 17 residues. CDR3 in DNA: TGTGCCAGTAGTCCAGTGGGACAGGGGGCTTCCAAAAACATTCAGTACTTC. This encodes CASSPVGQGASKNIQYF.

CDR3 bases: TGTGCCAGCAGCCGCCTAGCGGAGTACAATGAGCAGTTCTTC. Amino acid sequence: CASSRLAEYNEQFF. The chain is built from TRBV4-2 and TRBJ2-1, with 7 bases that match TRBD2. This CDR3 is 14 amino acids long. The germline V gene has CDR1 LGHNA and CDR2 YNFKEQ. Trimming cost V 4 bases and J 4 bases; bases outside gene matches: 4.

A few counts support this clone. The chain couples TRBV6-5 to TRBJ1-5; D is unresolved. V was clipped by 8 bases and J by 5 bases, with 10 bases between them. Germline CDR1 and CDR2: MNHEY and SVGAGI. The CDR3 sequence is 12 residues long. CDR3 DNA sequence: TGTGCCAGCGGGCCGGACTATCAGCCCCAGCATTTT. It yields the protein CASGPDYQPQHF.

The chain combines TRBV7-8 with TRBJ1-5, with D possibly TRBD1 on 5 matching bases. The CDR3 is 16 amino acids. The V gene's germline CDR1 is SGHVS and CDR2 FQNEAQ. V lost 5 bases to trimming and J lost 2 bases, with 16 bases between them. The CDR3, as DNA: TGTGCCAGCAGCCCGCGTGGGGGAGGAGGCAATCAGCCCCAGCATTTT. It codes for CASSPRGGGGNQPQHF.

The chain uses TRBV9 and TRBJ2-2; weak D call: TRBD2 (5 bases). Trimming shortened V by 1 base and J by 5 bases, and 12 bases separated the two germline ends. CDR3 length: 15 residues. The V gene's germline CDR1 is SGDLS and CDR2 YYNGEE. The chain's CDR3 is CASSVFQRPTGELFF. CDR3 coding DNA: TGTGCCAGCAGCGTATTTCAGCGGCCTACCGGGGAGCTGTTTTTT. Full variable domain (outside the CDR3, taken from reference TRBV9 and TRBJ2-2): DSGVTQTPKHLITATGQRVTLRCSPRSGDLSVYWYQQSLDQGLQFLIQYYNGEERAKGNILERFSAQQFPDLHSELNLSSLELGDSALYFCASSVFQRPTGELFFGEGSRLTVL.

The J gene is TRBJ2-3, the V gene TRBV19; TRBD2 aligns across 10 bases. V lost 5 bases and J lost 3; bases outside the gene matches: 2. The CDR3 is 14 residues long. Looked up from germline, CDR1 is LNHDA and CDR2 is SQIVND (reference sequence). CDR3: CASSVSGRTDTQYF. CDR3 bases: TGTGCCAGTAGTGTTAGCGGGAGGACAGATACGCAGTATTTT.

The chain uses TRBV5-4 and TRBJ2-2; D gene unclear. V shed 4 bases and J shed 2 bases, with 9 bases lying between them. Germline V CDR1 and CDR2: SGHNT, YYREEE (reference sequence). The CDR3 consists of 14 residues. CDR3 nucleotides: TGTGCCAGCAGCCCCGAGCTAAACACCGGGGAGCTGTTTTTT. It codes for CASSPELNTGELFF.

V and J are TRBV19 and TRBJ2-3; 9 positions agree with TRBD2. CDR3 size: 16 residues. Germline values: CDR1 LNHDA, CDR2 SQIVND (reference sequence). V lost 5 bases, J lost 0 bases, and 6 bases stayed unmatched. CDR3 coding DNA: TGTGCCAGTAGTTCGCTAGCGGGAAAGAGCACAGATACGCAGTATTTT. It translates to CASSSLAGKSTDTQYF.

The table lists this clone with a count of one. The chain combines TRBV7-2 with TRBJ1-5; D possibly corresponds to TRBD1 (6 bases). The germline V gene encodes CDR1 SGHTA and CDR2 FQGNSA. V lost 1 base to trimming and J lost 6 bases, with 13 bases between them. The CDR3 covers 15 residues. CDR3 in amino acids: CASSLELNRAQPQHF. Here the CDR3 DNA reads TGTGCCAGCAGCTTAGAACTAAACAGGGCTCAGCCCCAGCATTTT. The variable domain in full, completed from reference TRBV7-2 and TRBJ1-5, reads GAGVSQSPSNKVTEKGKDVELRCDPISGHTALYWYRQSLGQGLEFLIYFQGNSAPDKSGLPSDRFSAERTGGSVSTLTIQRTQQEDSAVYLCASSLELNRAQPQHFGDGTRLSIL.

The V and J genes are TRBV5-1 and TRBJ2-7, with 9 positions matching TRBD2. Trimming removed 7 bases from V and 4 bases from J; junction bases left unmatched: 9. In germline, CDR1 is SGHRS, CDR2 YFSETQ. The CDR3 contains 14 residues. This chain's CDR3 is CASGPGLAGYEQYF. The DNA of the CDR3 is TGCGCCAGCGGGCCGGGACTAGCTGGGTACGAGCAGTACTTC.

The chain is built from TRBV4-1 and TRBJ2-3, with 8 positions matching TRBD2. The CDR3 is made up of 17 amino acids. Germline-derived CDR1 and CDR2 are MGHRA and YSYEKL. V shed 4 bases, J shed 4 bases, and the junction held 13 bases outside the gene matches. The CDR3 is CASSLKASGSVADTQYF. The CDR3 nucleotides read TGCGCCAGCAGCCTCAAGGCAAGCGGGAGTGTCGCAGATACGCAGTATTTT.